This T cell receptor beta chain was profiled in a study of shared clonotypes between healthy human individuals. Across the whole study: CD4 naive and CD4 memory each took three plates per donor, while CD8 naive took two and CD8 memory one.

Caucasian adults living in Nashville, Tennessee, provided all samples. An even split of each subset's genomic DNA across several immunoSEQ plates was performed. The repertoire was sequenced with immunoSEQ multiplex PCR; TCRdb's copy has only in-frame clones and lacks some. The sample gives more than 1,200,000 clones, around 98.5% of which show up once; approximately 0.4% is in the top ten. Worth noting for this clone: Its antigen is currently unknown.

Whole-study results and caveats: Across a handful of donors, naive CD4 shared roughly 5%, naive CD8 under 4%, memory CD4 about 2.4%, memory CD8 0.4% to 0.5%.

The sequenced sample consisted of naive CD4+ T cells sorted from blood. As to subset: CD45RA+ positively selected. This TCR derives from a man in his thirties or forties in good health.

CDR3 bases: TGTGCAATTGGGCGGGTGAACACCGGGGAGCTGTTTTTT. Translating it yields CAIGRVNTGELFF. V and J are TRBV28 and TRBJ2-2; tentative D call: TRBD2 (5 bases). The CDR3 totals 13 residues. Germline V gives CDR1 MDHEN, CDR2 SYDVKM.